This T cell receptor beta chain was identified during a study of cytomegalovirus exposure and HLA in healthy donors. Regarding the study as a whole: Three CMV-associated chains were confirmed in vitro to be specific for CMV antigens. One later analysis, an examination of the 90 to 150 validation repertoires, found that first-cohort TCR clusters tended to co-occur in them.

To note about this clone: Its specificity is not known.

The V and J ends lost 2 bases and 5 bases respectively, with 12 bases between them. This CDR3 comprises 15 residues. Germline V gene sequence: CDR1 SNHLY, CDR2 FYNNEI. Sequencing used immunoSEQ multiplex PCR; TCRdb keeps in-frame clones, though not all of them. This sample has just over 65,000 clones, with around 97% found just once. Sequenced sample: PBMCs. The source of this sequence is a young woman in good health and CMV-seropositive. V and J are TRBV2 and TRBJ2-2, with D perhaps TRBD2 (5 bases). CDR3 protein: CASSELRGRTGELFF. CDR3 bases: TGTGCCAGCAGTGAACTTCGGGGAAGAACCGGGGAGCTGTTTTTT. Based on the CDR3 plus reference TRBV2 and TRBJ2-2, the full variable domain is EPEVTQTPSHQVTQMGQEVILRCVPISNHLYFYWYRQILGQKVEFLVSFYNNEISEKSEIFDDQFSVERPDGSNFTLKIRSTKLEDSAMYFCASSELRGRTGELFFGEGSRLTVL.